The clone carrying this T cell receptor (beta chain) appeared once. As yet, its antigen is unknown. V lost 3 bases and J lost 7; bases outside the gene matches: 4. There are 13 residues in the CDR3. Germline CDR1 is KGHSH and CDR2 is LQKENI. Expressed TCRB transcripts were sequenced after all isolated RNA was converted to cDNA. The table came from immunoSEQ multiplex PCR; TCRdb's copy has only in-frame clones and leaves some out. The sample includes roughly 150,000 clones, roughly 60% of them seen just once. The sample is drawn from a study of beta chain features in type 1 diabetes. Broader study findings: Researchers reported that naive, central memory and Treg TCRB repertoires appeared more similar in patients than in healthy donors. In all four CD4+ subsets, TCRB CDR3 length was significantly, moderately reduced in type 1 diabetes.

Sample: naive CD4+ T cells from blood. This clonotype was sampled from a man aged 25-40 years with type 1 diabetes. V usage is TRBV18 and J usage is TRBJ1-2; 8 bases are shared with TRBD1. CDR3 loop: CASSPRGPGGYTF. The DNA for the CDR3 is TGTGCCAGCTCACCCAGGGGGCCTGGTGGCTACACCTTC. The variable domain in full, completed from reference TRBV18 and TRBJ1-2, reads NAGVMQNPRHLVRRRGQEARLRCSPMKGHSHVYWYRQLPEEGLKFMVYLQKENIIDESGMPKERFSAEFPKEGPSILRIQQVVRGDSAAYFCASSPRGPGGYTFGSGTRLTVV.